This TCR beta chain derives from a study of coeliac disease. The V and J ends lost 2 bases and 0 bases respectively, with 30 bases between them. The germline CDR1 and CDR2 sequences are SGDLS and YYNGEE. This CDR3 is built from 22 residues. The protocol was immunoSEQ multiplex PCR, while the TCRdb copy is restricted to in-frame clones and leaves out a portion. Of about 4,700 clones in the sample, about 63% were seen once. The TCR sequence derives from a woman in her sixties or seventies with celiac disease. Sequenced: lamina propria lymphocytes from the gut. The chain carries TRBV9 and TRBJ1-5; D may be TRBD1 (6 bases). The CDR3 loop reads CASSVRPEIPGQKRYSNQPQHF. The CDR3 DNA follows: TGTGCCAGCAGCGTCCGACCCGAAATTCCGGGACAAAAGAGGTATAGCAATCAGCCCCAGCATTTT.